This T cell receptor beta chain was documented in a study of Ad26.COV2.S vaccination and SARS-CoV-2 variants. As for the study in general: Dosing was one shot or two shots 56 days apart.

Clones were read by immunoSEQ multiplex PCR, and TCRdb kept only the in-frame ones, dropping some. The sample shows about 480,000 clones, approximately 88% of them seen only once. Treatment meaning: some 19 received Ad26.COV2.S at low or high dose, single or two shots; 5 received placebo; per-sample allocation not given. Day 63 after the first injection of vaccine or placebo was the sampling time. Vaccine was an Ad26 vector expressing Wuhan-strain SARS-CoV-2 spike. This TCR was sampled from a person aged 18 to 59 who received the Ad26.COV2.S COVID-19 vaccine or a placebo. Sequenced here: peripheral blood, sampled in a trial of Ad26.COV2.S vaccine versus placebo.

CDR3 coding DNA: TGTGCCAGCAGTGGTAGCGGGAGGCTTGGAAATGAGCAGTTCTTC. This translates into CASSGSGRLGNEQFF. The V and J genes are TRBV27 and TRBJ2-1; 10 bases fit TRBD2. Trimming at V came to 5 bases and at J to 7 bases, leaving 8 bases not matched to a gene. Germline V gene sequence: CDR1 MNHEY, CDR2 SMNVEV (reference sequence). This CDR3 contains 15 residues.